This T cell receptor (beta chain) appears in the sequencing data of a study of CD8 T cells in ankylosing spondylitis. The study, taken as a whole, reports: Disease-associated clonotypes exhibited CD8+ identity and were relatively infrequent in peripheral blood.

This clonotype was detected a few times. Its antigen remains unidentified. TCRdb analysed the 5' RACE reads with MiXCR anew, one entry per CDR3 protein. The sample lists approximately 150,000 distinct CDR3 sequences, 9.8% occurring once. This CDR3 contains 16 residues. Germline values: CDR1 SNHLY, CDR2 FYNNEI. Trimming removed 4 bases at V and 4 bases at J, with 18 bases between. This chain joins TRBV2 and TRBJ2-3; TRBD2 might be the D (6 bases). This receptor was obtained from a female donor with ankylosing spondylitis or in good health (not recorded which). Sequenced sample: blood, either unsorted or a sorted T cell fraction (not recorded which). The CDR3 nucleotides are TGTGCCAGCAGTGTAAGAGAAGGAGGGCCGGCAGATACGCAGTATTTT. This gives the protein CASSVREGGPADTQYF.